This section outlines one TCR beta chain sequence together with its context. Its target is not known. The data belong to a study of T cell repertoires in cytomegalovirus infection. On the study more broadly: Public TCR beta signatures marked donors with CMV infection and the matching HLA.

MiXCR, applied by TCRdb to the reads, yields one record per CDR3 protein. The sample consists of 740,000 or so distinct CDR3 sequences, approximately 34% of them appearing once. Overall study results and limits: Summed frequency of shared TCR beta families picked out CMV carriers who also had the relevant HLA. In two of eight donors, the top clonotype was HLA-C-restricted CMV-specific.

Germline V lookup: CDR1 MNHNY, CDR2 SVGAGI (reference sequence). CDR3 length: 17 residues. Trimming removed 5 bases from V and 1 base from J, with 19 bases in between. This clonotype was sampled from a human donor in good health (CMV status not recorded). Some clones in this sample may be carry-over from other donors' samples. This chain connects TRBV6-6 to TRBJ2-3, with D maybe TRBD2 (5 bases). Sequencing was carried out using PBMCs. As DNA, the CDR3 is TGTGCCAGCAGTGATTTACGTAGGCTAGCCGGCACAGATACGCAGTATTTT. Residues: CASSDLRRLAGTDTQYF.